This note documents a single TCR beta chain sequence. Its specificity is unknown. The sample comes from a study of a mutant IDH1 vaccine in newly diagnosed glioma. Study-wide background: Patients previously underwent radiotherapy, temozolomide, or both, and most underwent both.

TCRdb's copy holds only in-frame clones and misses some; the assay was immunoSEQ multiplex PCR. Here the sample spans roughly 32,000 clones, 65% to 85% being singletons. From germline, CDR1 is SQVTM and CDR2 ANQGSEA. The CDR3 consists of 13 residues. The V gene lost 4 bases and the J gene lost 2 bases, with 11 bases spanning the gap. Time point: week 35, safety follow-up. Topical imiquimod was applied with each vaccine dose, which held 300 ug of mutant IDH1 20-mer peptide. Sample: PBMCs, taken from a glioma patient whose treatment included an IDH1 peptide vaccine. The TCR originated in a woman in her twenties or thirties with glioma. Some clones in this sample may be carry-over from other donors' samples. The rearrangement links TRBV29-1 to TRBJ1-2; no reliable D call. The CDR3, as DNA: TGCAGCGTTGTGGGAGGCGGGAACTATGGCTACACCTTC. It is translated as CSVVGGGNYGYTF. The complete variable domain, with remaining parts taken from reference TRBV29-1 and TRBJ1-2, reads SAVISQKPSRDICQRGTSLTIQCQVDSQVTMMFWYRQQPGQSLTLIATANQGSEATYESGFVIDKFPISRPNLTFSTLTVSNMSPEDSSIYLCSVVGGGNYGYTFGSGTRLTVV.